Shown below are 13 T cell receptor beta chains from a single sample sequenced in a study of beta chain features in type 1 diabetes. TCRB transcripts that were expressed got sequenced, as all of the isolated RNA had been reverse transcribed. Sequencing used immunoSEQ multiplex PCR; TCRdb keeps in-frame clones, though not all of them. The table shows about 330,000 clones, with roughly 9.6% occurring only once. The sample taken for sequencing was naive CD4+ T cells from blood. The origin of the receptors is a woman younger than 45 in good health.

The rearrangement uses TRBV2 and TRBJ2-5; 9 bases line up with TRBD2. The J call could be wrong; TRBJ2-7 is a better fit for the DNA end. Germline assignment: CDR1 SNHLY and CDR2 FYNNEI. This CDR3 is built from 15 residues. The CDR3 sequence is CASSEDLAGTYEQYF. As DNA, the CDR3 is TGTGCCAGCAGTGAGGATCTAGCGGGGACCTACGAGCAGTACTTC.

The chain is built from TRBV30 and TRBJ1-4; 10 nucleotides align to TRBD1. The trim removed 3 bases at V and 10 bases at J, leaving 11 bases unmatched. The CDR3 consists of 15 residues. CDR1 and CDR2 from the germline V gene are GTSNPN and SVGIG (reference sequence). In nucleotides, the CDR3 is TGTGCCTGGAGACCACCGGGACAGGGGTGGAGAAAACTGTTTTTT. Amino acid sequence: CAWRPPGQGWRKLFF.

This chain joins TRBV7-2 and TRBJ2-1; 7 bases are a match to TRBD2. Germline CDR1 is SGHTA and CDR2 is FQGNSA. The CDR3 has 15 residues. V shed 1 base and J 7 bases; nucleotides not matched to a gene: 7. CDR3 sequence (DNA): TGTGCCAGCAGCTTAGTGGCGGGAGCCAGTAATGAGCAGTTCTTC. Translating gives CASSLVAGASNEQFF.

This rearrangement joins TRBV7-9 to TRBJ2-5; D is ambiguous. There are 12 residues in the CDR3. Germline CDR1 reads SEHNR; CDR2 reads FQNEAQ (reference sequence). Between the trimmed V and J ends, which lost 1 base and 4 bases, there was a span of 4 bases. CDR3 sequence: CASSLVLETQYF. The CDR3 nucleotides are TGTGCCAGCAGCTTAGTCTTAGAGACCCAGTACTTC.

There are a few counts of this clone. V usage is TRBV6-5 and J usage is TRBJ1-5; a weak D match, TRBD1 (5 bases). CDR1 is MNHEY, CDR2 SVGAGI, per germline. V was cut by 2 bases and J by 7 bases, with 12 bases left in between. This CDR3 comprises 14 residues. In DNA form, the CDR3 reads TGTGCCAGCAGTTACGCCTCGGGGGAACAGCCCCAGCATTTT. It encodes CASSYASGEQPQHF.

V gene TRBV2 combines with J gene TRBJ2-5; TRBD2 aligns across 11 bases. CDR3 length equals 15 residues. After removal of 3 bases from V and 2 bases from J, the junction contained 2 bases not matched to a gene. Germline V CDR1 and CDR2: SNHLY, FYNNEI. In DNA, the CDR3 is TGTGCCAGCAGTGATCTAGCGGGAGGTCAAGAGACCCAGTACTTC. Its translation is CASSDLAGGQETQYF.

The rearrangement uses TRBV19 and TRBJ2-7; 9 positions agree with TRBD1. This CDR3 contains 17 residues. V shed 3 bases and J 5 bases; nucleotides not matched to a gene: 14. Germline values: CDR1 LNHDA, CDR2 SQIVND (reference sequence). Here the CDR3 DNA reads TGTGCCAGTAGTATCCTCCCGCCGGGACAGGGTGACCACGAGCAGTACTTC. Translated, it gives CASSILPPGQGDHEQYF.

Only a few counts were recorded for this clone. The chain joins TRBV7-9 to TRBJ2-1; 7 bases line up with TRBD1. The CDR3 has 16 residues. V shed 5 bases, J shed 7 bases, and the junction held 14 bases outside the gene matches. CDR1 is SEHNR and CDR2 is FQNEAQ in the germline V gene (reference sequence). This CDR3 reads CASSDPLRGGTNEQFF. Written as DNA, the CDR3 is TGTGCCAGCAGCGATCCTCTTAGAGGGGGCACGAATGAGCAGTTCTTC.

This clone was counted between two and nine times. Other DNA sequences of this sample code for an identical CDR3. The DNA of the CDR3 is TGCGCCAGCAGCTTCGGGGGGAACACTGAAGCTTTCTTT. This codes for CASSFGGNTEAFF. V is TRBV5-1 and J is TRBJ1-1; maybe TRBD1 (5 bases). This CDR3 is built from 13 residues. V was shortened by 2 bases and J by 1 base, with 6 bases between the two germline ends. CDR1 is SGHRS and CDR2 is YFSETQ in the germline V gene.

V is TRBV6-5 and J is TRBJ2-1; a possible D gene is TRBD2 (5 bases). CDR3 size: 13 residues. The germline CDR1 and CDR2 sequences are MNHEY and SVGAGI. Here the CDR3 reads CDQQVIGNNEQFF. The CDR3 DNA follows: TGTGACCAGCAGGTGATCGGGAACAATGAGCAGTTCTTC.

The chain couples TRBV29-1 to TRBJ2-5; 11 bases are shared with TRBD2. CDR3 size: 15 residues. Germline CDR1 is SQVTM and CDR2 is ANQGSEA. Trimming removed 4 bases from V and 5 bases from J; junction bases left unmatched: 9. The DNA of the CDR3 is TGCAGCGTTGGACTAGCGGGACTAGGCGGGGAGACCCAGTACTTC. This codes for CSVGLAGLGGETQYF.

The genes are TRBV7-2 and TRBJ2-1, with TRBD1 identical over 7 bases. V lost 3 bases to trimming and J lost 6 bases; unmatched junction nucleotides: 8. Germline V gene sequence: CDR1 SGHTA, CDR2 FQGNSA. This CDR3 comprises 15 residues. The CDR3 protein is CASSFGRGQLNEQFF. CDR3 in DNA: TGTGCCAGCAGCTTCGGAAGGGGGCAGCTCAATGAGCAGTTCTTC.

A few counts support this clone. The chain couples TRBV15 to TRBJ2-7; D possibly corresponds to TRBD2 (5 bases). The V end lost 3 bases, the J end lost 0 bases, and 18 bases lay between the germline ends. The CDR3 is made up of 17 amino acids. Germline-derived CDR1 and CDR2 are LNHNV and YYDKDF (reference sequence). The CDR3 here is CATSSVGRRTGSYEQYF. CDR3 nucleotide sequence: TGTGCCACCAGCAGCGTGGGAAGGCGGACTGGCTCCTACGAGCAGTACTTC.